This T cell receptor beta chain is drawn from a study of blood T cell repertoires in COVID-19 (dated by TCRdb to 2020 to 2022). At the level of the whole study: The collaborator samples originated in the United States, Italy and Spain and spanned the acute and convalescent phases of COVID-19. The material from the prospective study consisted of cDNA or gDNA derived from T cells, B-cell-depleted T cells, or PBMCs. Subjects who had been exposed to COVID-19, were actively infected with it, or had recovered from it provided the deeply sampled blood TCRbeta repertoires that made up the dataset. The repertoires were made available in a free public database intended to serve as a resource for research on the immune response to SARS-CoV-2. Samples came from the ongoing ImmuneRACE study (first 160 participants) plus 1,254 subjects from 6 global collaborators. The sample metadata nearly always contained a de-identified subject ID, COVID-19 status, age in years and sex. Where HLA class I and class II types were available, the types were taken from metadata supplied by the sample provider, not from assay-based typing.

From the cysteine through the phenylalanine, the CDR3 covers 14 amino acids. CDR3 DNA is the only sequence kept; it has 42 bases, read in frame from the first base. From V the trimming removes 7 bases and from J it removes 0 bases, while the gene matches leave 3 bases of the junction unaccounted for. CDR1 and CDR2 are read off the germline V gene as MNHEY and SVGAGI. One collaborating source in Seattle enrolled patients while the patients were actively infected and followed the patients over time throughout the course of disease. Whole blood was collected in K2EDTA tubes by collaborating institutions according to the institutions' own protocols. Collaborator samples were shipped for TCRbeta analysis as frozen whole blood, isolated PBMCs, or DNA extracted from either sample type. The immunoSEQ Assay, a bias-controlled multiplex PCR, was used to amplify TCRbeta CDR3 regions from genomic DNA. In the authors' own workflow: Nucleated cell counts per sample were estimated from amplification of reference gene primers within the assay. To quantify the absolute abundance of each unique TCRbeta CDR3 rearrangement, sequence reads were collapsed and filtered. For each sample, productive Simpson clonality was calculated by taking the square root of Simpson's diversity index across productive rearrangements. TCRdb re-hosts the immuneACCESS table, in-frame sequences only. Its copies lack some clones; in the studies checked, an unresolved V gene accounts for under half of them, and the cause for the rest is not known. From that table come the V and J calls and clone size; the DNA was used to work out D and trimming. Recorded for this sample are about 300,000 clones; 89% of them occurred a single time. The top ten clonotypes cover 1.8% of the sample.

Broad study findings and their caveats: Clinical and demographic metadata were provided uncurated, with the amount varying by source and participant.

Comments on this clone: Its antigen is unknown. The input lacks base qualities; no much larger clone sits a single base away.

The sequenced sample was peripheral blood. The sequence derives from a woman in her 30s with COVID-19, enrolled during active disease. The receptor chain draws on TRBV6-5 and TRBJ2-1; TRBD2 lines up with 7 middle nucleotides. CDR3 sequence: CASTGGFSYNEQFF. DNA sequence: TGTGCCAGCACGGGGGGTTTCTCCTACAATGAGCAGTTCTTC.